This T cell receptor (beta chain) came from a study of vaccination effects on CD4 cells after COVID-19. General study results and limits: Common cold coronaviruses were cross-recognized by only 1 of 255 vaccine-induced clones in healthy vaccinees. Clones of infection and vaccine origin contracted markedly late after vaccination.

A note on this clone: The antigen is unknown.

ViraFEST assay sequencing came after antigen-specific CD4+ T cells were expanded with viral peptide pools. Culture lasted around eleven days before CD4+ T cell isolation. Having tested negative for nucleocapsid antibodies, the vaccine recipients showed no prior SARS-CoV-2 infection. On both days 3 and 7, half of the culture medium was replaced with IL-2 medium. Generated by immunoSEQ multiplex PCR, the TCRdb table keeps only in-frame clones and is missing some. Here the sample spans tens of thousands of clones, around 80% being singletons. The starting material was CD4+ T cells from PBMCs cultured with SARS-CoV-2 spike peptides, obtained before COVID-19 vaccination. The clonotype comes from a human donor who received a COVID-19 vaccine.

CDR3 DNA: TGTGCCAGCATATTGGGACTAGCGGGAAGGGAGACCCAGTACTTC. It yields the protein CASILGLAGRETQYF. The J gene is TRBJ2-5, the V gene TRBV2, with 13 bases lining up with TRBD2. Germline V gives CDR1 SNHLY, CDR2 FYNNEI. Losses at the gene ends were 7 bases for V and 5 bases for J; bases not matched to a gene: 7. This CDR3 comprises 15 residues.